Presented here are 29 T cell receptor beta chains from one specimen sequenced in a study of T cell changes during pregnancy in multiple sclerosis. Clones were read by immunoSEQ multiplex PCR, and TCRdb kept only the in-frame ones, dropping some. The table includes about 130,000 clones, about 95% detected once. The source was peripheral blood, collected after pregnancy. The receptors were gathered from a female donor with multiple sclerosis, enrolled in a pregnancy study.

The rearrangement joins TRBV10-2 to TRBJ1-1; no reliable D call. The CDR3 is 15 residues long. CDR1 is WSHSY, CDR2 SAAADI, per germline. Trimming stripped 10 bases from V and 2 bases from J, with 20 bases between. CDR3 loop: CAIRADRGINTEAFF. Written as DNA, the CDR3 is TGCGCCATCCGAGCGGACCGAGGAATAAACACTGAAGCTTTCTTT.

V and J are TRBV7-9 and TRBJ2-5, with a tentative D call TRBD2 (5 bases). Trimming took off 4 bases at V and 3 bases at J, with 9 bases between the two ends. The germline V gene encodes CDR1 SEHNR and CDR2 FQNEAQ (reference sequence). The CDR3 is 13 amino acids. The CDR3 sequence: CASSSDWKETQYF. In nucleotides, the CDR3 is TGTGCCAGCAGCTCGGACTGGAAAGAGACCCAGTACTTC.

The rearrangement joins TRBV10-3 to TRBJ2-7; 14 bases are a match to TRBD2. Germline lookup yields CDR1 ENHRY and CDR2 SYGVKD. Trimming at V came to 6 bases and at J to 4 bases, leaving 5 bases not matched to a gene. This CDR3 comprises 15 residues. The CDR3 loop is CAIRRLAGGPYEQYF. For the CDR3, the DNA is TGTGCCATCAGGAGACTAGCGGGAGGGCCTTACGAGCAGTACTTC.

The gene calls are TRBV27 and TRBJ2-7; TRBD2 matches 8 bases. The CDR3 loop spans 14 amino acids. After removal of 8 bases from V and 7 bases from J, the junction contained 13 bases not matched to a gene. Germline V lookup: CDR1 MNHEY, CDR2 SMNVEV (reference sequence). This CDR3 reads CASRDTSGLREQYF. DNA for the CDR3: TGTGCCAGCCGCGATACTAGCGGATTAAGGGAGCAGTACTTC.

The rearrangement uses TRBV25-1 and TRBJ2-7; 8 bases agree with TRBD2. The CDR3 is made up of 15 amino acids. V was pared by 3 bases and J by 5 bases, with 9 bases of the junction left unmatched. The germline V gene has CDR1 MGHDK and CDR2 SYGVNS. The CDR3 nucleotides read TGTGCCAGCAGTGACCCCGGACTAGCAAAGCACGAGCAGTACTTC. Encoded protein: CASSDPGLAKHEQYF.

The chain links TRBV7-8 to TRBJ1-5, with D possibly being TRBD1 (6 bases). Germline V gives CDR1 SGHVS, CDR2 FQNEAQ. Trimming removed 5 bases at V and 0 bases at J, with 17 bases between. The CDR3 is 17 residues long. CDR3 DNA: TGTGCCAGCAGCCGGGGGGAGACAGGCTATAGCAATCAGCCCCAGCATTTT. Its translation: CASSRGETGYSNQPQHF. Full variable domain (remainder filled in from reference TRBV7-8 and TRBJ1-5): GAGVSQSPRYKVAKRGQDVALRCDPISGHVSLFWYQQALGQGPEFLTYFQNEAQLDKSGLPSDRFFAERPEGSVSTLKIQRTQQEDSAVYLCASSRGETGYSNQPQHFGDGTRLSIL.

CDR3 region: CASSPSESDTQYF. In DNA, the CDR3 is TGTGCCAGCAGCCCCTCCGAGAGTGATACGCAGTATTTT. The genes are TRBV7-9 and TRBJ2-3; no firm D call. V was clipped by 5 bases and J by 6 bases, with 12 bases between them. Germline lookup yields CDR1 SEHNR and CDR2 FQNEAQ (reference sequence). The CDR3 spans 13 residues.

V and J are TRBV10-3 and TRBJ2-3, with TRBD2 matching 10 bases. Looked up from germline, CDR1 is ENHRY and CDR2 is SYGVKD. The CDR3 runs 14 residues. The J segment lost 4 bases and the V segment lost 6 bases, leaving 4 bases of the junction unmatched. CDR3 DNA sequence: TGTGCCATCAGCGAGCTAGCGGGAGCAGATACGCAGTATTTT. This translates into CAISELAGADTQYF.

J is TRBJ2-5 and V is TRBV19, with 10 nucleotides matching TRBD1. The V segment lost 4 bases and the J segment 4 bases; nucleotides outside the gene matches: 9. Germline V gene lookup returns CDR1 LNHDA and CDR2 SQIVND (reference sequence). The CDR3 covers 16 residues. This CDR3 is CASSRARGQGSETQYF. The CDR3 DNA reads TGTGCCAGTAGTAGAGCAAGGGGACAGGGGTCAGAGACCCAGTACTTC.

This chain connects TRBV5-4 to TRBJ2-5; D possibly corresponds to TRBD2 (5 bases). This CDR3 is built from 15 residues. From germline, CDR1 is SGHNT and CDR2 YYREEE (reference sequence). The V and J ends lost 1 base and 4 bases respectively, with 14 bases between them. This CDR3 reads CASSLTREYGETQYF. The DNA of the CDR3 is TGTGCCAGCAGCTTGACCCGGGAATACGGAGAGACCCAGTACTTC.

The chain links TRBV7-6 to TRBJ2-7; D perhaps matches TRBD1 (6 bases). The V gene lost 3 bases and the J gene lost 3 bases, with 9 bases spanning the gap. This CDR3 is built from 13 residues. Per the germline V gene, CDR1 is SGHVS and CDR2 is FNYEAQ. For the CDR3, the DNA is TGTGCCAGCAGCTTCACAGGGATCTACGAGCAGTACTTC. Its protein product is CASSFTGIYEQYF. The variable domain in full, completed from reference TRBV7-6 and TRBJ2-7, reads GAGVSQSPRYKVTKRGQDVALRCDPISGHVSLYWYRQALGQGPEFLTYFNYEAQQDKSGLPNDRFSAERPEGSISTLTIQRTEQRDSAMYRCASSFTGIYEQYFGPGTRLTVT.

This clone was seen a single time. The chain couples TRBV28 to TRBJ2-5; D unresolved. The CDR3 runs to 13 residues. V was trimmed by 1 base and J by 1 base, leaving 4 bases between them. Germline V lookup: CDR1 MDHEN, CDR2 SYDVKM. The DNA for the CDR3 is TGTGCCAGCAGTTTATCCATCCAAGAGACCCAGTACTTC. Translating it yields CASSLSIQETQYF.

The gene calls are TRBV9 and TRBJ2-2; TRBD1 aligns across 9 bases. The CDR3 loop spans 17 amino acids. The ends lost 0 bases at V and 6 bases at J; junction bases unmatched: 9. Germline loops: CDR1 SGDLS, CDR2 YYNGEE. CDR3 bases: TGTGCCAGCAGCGTAGCTATAACAGGGGGCGCCTCCGGGGAGCTGTTTTTT. Translating gives CASSVAITGGASGELFF.

J is TRBJ2-7 and V is TRBV6-1; unclear D gene. The CDR3 runs to 13 residues. From germline, CDR1 is MNHNS and CDR2 SASEGT. The V gene lost 1 base and the J gene lost 0 bases, with 4 bases spanning the gap. The CDR3 loop reads CASSEDSSYEQYF. DNA of the CDR3: TGTGCCAGCAGTGAAGACAGCTCCTACGAGCAGTACTTC.

This rearrangement joins TRBV27 to TRBJ2-1, with D uncertain. The CDR3 has 14 amino acids. Germline-derived CDR1 and CDR2 are MNHEY and SMNVEV (reference sequence). V was clipped by 3 bases and J by 5 bases, with 11 bases between them. As DNA, the CDR3 is TGTGCCAGCAGTTTTTTTTGGAGTGACAATGAGCAGTTCTTC. Translation: CASSFFWSDNEQFF.

The chain combines TRBV19 with TRBJ2-7; a weak D match, TRBD2 (5 bases). This CDR3 comprises 14 residues. Trimming stripped 2 bases from V and 6 bases from J, with 14 bases between. Germline CDR1 LNHDA, CDR2 SQIVND (reference sequence). CDR3 DNA sequence: TGTGCCAGTAGTATAAAGGAGCGACGGGGCGAGCAGTACTTC. This encodes CASSIKERRGEQYF.

The chain joins TRBV5-6 to TRBJ2-7; D may be TRBD1 (6 bases). V was cut by 3 bases and J by 6 bases, with 10 bases left in between. Germline V lookup: CDR1 SGHDT, CDR2 YYEEEE. CDR3 size: 12 residues. The CDR3 DNA is TGTGCCAGCAGCTCCACAGGGCCCGAGCAGTACTTC. As protein: CASSSTGPEQYF.

V is TRBV15 and J is TRBJ1-5, with a weak D call TRBD1 (6 bases). The length of the CDR3 is 17 residues. Trimming left V 3 bases short and J 0 bases short, with 15 bases between. Germline V CDR1 and CDR2: LNHNV, YYDKDF (reference sequence). The CDR3 spells CATSSRQADYSNQPQHF. In nucleotides, the CDR3 is TGTGCCACCAGCAGCCGACAGGCTGACTATAGCAATCAGCCCCAGCATTTT.

The chain links TRBV28 to TRBJ1-1, with a weak D call TRBD1 (6 bases). The CDR3 runs to 14 residues. V lost 1 base and J lost 6, with 12 bases in between. Per the germline V gene, CDR1 is MDHEN and CDR2 is SYDVKM. CDR3 sequence reads: CASSLLGGAAEAFF. In DNA, the CDR3 is TGTGCCAGCAGTTTATTGGGGGGGGCGGCTGAAGCTTTCTTT.

The rearrangement joins TRBV6-5 to TRBJ1-4, with TRBD1 as a possible D gene (5 bases). CDR1 is MNHEY, CDR2 SVGAGI, per germline. The CDR3 sequence is 15 residues long. V was clipped by 6 bases and J by 2 bases, with 13 bases between them. The CDR3 DNA is TGTGCCAGCAGACTCGACAGAAACACTAATGAAAAACTGTTTTTT. Translated, it gives CASRLDRNTNEKLFF.

This clone appeared once. V is TRBV5-1 and J is TRBJ2-1; D not certain. Germline assignment: CDR1 SGHRS and CDR2 YFSETQ. CDR3 length: 15 amino acids. Trimming shortened V by 3 bases and J by 0 bases, and 10 bases separated the two germline ends. The CDR3 sequence: CASSSTPNSYNEQFF. Here the CDR3 DNA reads TGCGCCAGCAGCTCGACACCGAACTCCTACAATGAGCAGTTCTTC.

The chain joins TRBV6-4 to TRBJ2-3; 13 bases are shared with TRBD2. CDR1 is MRHNA, CDR2 SNTAGT, per germline. The J segment lost 7 bases and the V segment lost 3 bases, leaving 7 bases of the junction unmatched. This CDR3 contains 16 residues. CDR3 bases: TGTGCCAGCAGTGAAACTAGCGGGAGGGCCGGGAATACGCAGTATTTT. It translates to CASSETSGRAGNTQYF.

V and J are TRBV6-5 and TRBJ2-7, with 9 bases aligning to TRBD2. This CDR3 region has 14 residues. Trimming took 5 bases from V and 6 from J; bases not matched to a gene: 8. Germline V gives CDR1 MNHEY, CDR2 SVGAGI. The CDR3 DNA follows: TGTGCCAGCAGTCCGGCGGGAGGGCGGAGCGAGCAGTACTTC. Its protein product is CASSPAGGRSEQYF.

The rearrangement links TRBV7-2 to TRBJ2-3; TRBD2 matches 11 bases. The germline CDR1 and CDR2 sequences are SGHTA and FQGNSA. Trimming cost V 4 bases and J 2 bases; bases outside gene matches: 8. The CDR3 runs to 17 residues. The CDR3 DNA reads as TGTGCCAGCAGCTCCATTCGACTAGCGGGGATCACAGATACGCAGTATTTT. This sequence encodes CASSSIRLAGITDTQYF.

The chain employs TRBV5-5 and TRBJ2-4; tentative D call: TRBD2 (5 bases). The CDR3 is 14 amino acids. V shed 4 bases and J shed 7 bases, with 15 bases lying between them. The germline CDR1 and CDR2 sequences are SGHKS and YYEKEE (reference sequence). The CDR3 loop reads CASSKGLLANIQYF. DNA for the CDR3: TGTGCCAGCAGCAAAGGACTGCTCGCGAACATTCAGTACTTC. Variable domain in full (rest from reference TRBV5-5 and TRBJ2-4): DAGVTQSPTHLIKTRGQQVTLRCSPISGHKSVSWYQQVLGQGPQFIFQYYEKEERGRGNFPDRFSARQFPNYSSELNVNALLLGDSALYLCASSKGLLANIQYFGAGTRLSVL.

This chain joins TRBV30 and TRBJ1-2, with TRBD1 as a possible D gene (5 bases). Germline V gene sequence: CDR1 GTSNPN, CDR2 SVGIG (reference sequence). V was trimmed by 2 bases and J by 6 bases, leaving 16 bases between them. CDR3 length: 14 residues. Here the CDR3 reads CAWSSLRETDGYTF. CDR3 DNA: TGTGCCTGGAGTTCCCTCAGGGAAACGGATGGCTACACCTTC.

Notes on this clone: This sample also contains other DNA sequences that code for the same CDR3. This chain joins TRBV29-1 and TRBJ1-5, with D perhaps matching TRBD1 (5 bases). In germline, CDR1 is SQVTM, CDR2 ANQGSEA. V was trimmed by 6 bases and J by 1 base, leaving 7 bases between them. The CDR3 totals 12 residues. For the CDR3, the DNA is TGCAGCGTCGGGGGAAGCAATCAGCCCCAGCATTTT. Protein product: CSVGGSNQPQHF.

The genes are TRBV7-2 and TRBJ2-4; D possibly corresponds to TRBD2 (5 bases). The germline V and J ends were trimmed by 5 bases and 10 bases, with 24 bases remaining between them. The CDR3 spans 16 residues. Germline V gene data show CDR1 as SGHTA and CDR2 as FQGNSA. DNA of the CDR3: TGTGCCAGCAGCCCGCTGAACTCAGCGGAAAGAGGGATTCAGTACTTC. Its protein is CASSPLNSAERGIQYF.

The genes are TRBV18 and TRBJ2-7, with 9 nucleotides matching TRBD2. CDR1 is KGHSH and CDR2 is LQKENI in the germline V gene. J gave up 1 base and V 3 bases, and 7 bases lay outside the gene matches. This CDR3 is 16 amino acids long. The CDR3 loop reads CASSPKGTSTSYEQYF. The DNA of the CDR3 is TGTGCCAGCTCACCCAAAGGGACTAGCACGTCCTACGAGCAGTACTTC.